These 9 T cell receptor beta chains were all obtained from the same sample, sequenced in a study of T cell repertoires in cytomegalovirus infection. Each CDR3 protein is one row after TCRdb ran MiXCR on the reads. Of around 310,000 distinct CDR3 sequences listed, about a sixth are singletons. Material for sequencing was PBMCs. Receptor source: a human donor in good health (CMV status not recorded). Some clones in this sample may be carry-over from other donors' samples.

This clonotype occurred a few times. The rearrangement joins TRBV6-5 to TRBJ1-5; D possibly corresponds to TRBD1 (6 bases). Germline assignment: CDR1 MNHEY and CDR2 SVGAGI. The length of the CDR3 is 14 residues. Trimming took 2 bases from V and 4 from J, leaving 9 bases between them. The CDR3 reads CASSYGTLNQPQHF. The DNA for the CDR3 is TGTGCCAGCAGTTACGGGACACTTAATCAGCCCCAGCATTTT.

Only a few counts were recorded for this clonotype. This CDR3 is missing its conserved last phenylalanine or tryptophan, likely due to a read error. CDR3 in DNA: TGTGCCAGTAGTGGGGACAGGATGAACACTGAAGCTTTCCTT. Translating gives CASSGDRMNTEAFL. The gene calls are TRBV19 and TRBJ1-1, with 8 bases that match TRBD1. This CDR3 is built from 14 residues. The V segment lost 5 bases and the J segment 0 bases; nucleotides outside the gene matches: 2. Per the germline V gene, CDR1 is LNHDA and CDR2 is SQIVND (reference sequence).

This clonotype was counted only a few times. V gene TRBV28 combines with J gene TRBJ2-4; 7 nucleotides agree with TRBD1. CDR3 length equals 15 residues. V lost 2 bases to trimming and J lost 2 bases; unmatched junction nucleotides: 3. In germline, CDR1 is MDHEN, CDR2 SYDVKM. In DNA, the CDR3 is TGTGCCAGCAGTTTAACAGGGGTGACCAAAAACATTCAGTACTTC. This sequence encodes CASSLTGVTKNIQYF.

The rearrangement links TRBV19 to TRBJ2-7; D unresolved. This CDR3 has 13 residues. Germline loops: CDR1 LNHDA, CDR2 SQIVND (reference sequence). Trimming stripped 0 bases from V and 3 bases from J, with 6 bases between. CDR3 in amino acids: CASSIEHLYEQYF. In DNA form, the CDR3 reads TGTGCCAGTAGTATAGAACATCTCTACGAGCAGTACTTC.

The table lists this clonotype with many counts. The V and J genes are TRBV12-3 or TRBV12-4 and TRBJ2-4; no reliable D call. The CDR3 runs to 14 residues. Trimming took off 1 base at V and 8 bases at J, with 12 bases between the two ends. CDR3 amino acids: CASSLGTVLHIQYF. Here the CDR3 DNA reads TGTGCCAGCAGTTTAGGGACGGTGCTACACATTCAGTACTTC.

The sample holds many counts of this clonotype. CDR3 amino acids: CASSYERGVETQYF. The CDR3, as DNA: TGTGCCAGCAGTTACGAGCGGGGGGTGGAGACCCAGTACTTC. The chain couples TRBV6-5 to TRBJ2-5; 9 nucleotides match TRBD2. The CDR3 totals 14 residues. Trimming took 2 bases from V and 5 from J; bases not matched to a gene: 3. CDR1 and CDR2 from the germline V gene are MNHEY and SVGAGI.

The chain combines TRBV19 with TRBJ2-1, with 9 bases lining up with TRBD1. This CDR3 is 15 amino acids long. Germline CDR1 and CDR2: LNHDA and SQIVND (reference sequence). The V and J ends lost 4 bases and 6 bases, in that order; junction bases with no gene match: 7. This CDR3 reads CASSNPSDRGNEQFF. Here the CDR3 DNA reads TGTGCCAGTAGTAATCCCTCGGACAGGGGCAATGAGCAGTTCTTC. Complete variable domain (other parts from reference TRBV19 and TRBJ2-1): DGGITQSPKYLFRKEGQNVTLSCEQNLNHDAMYWYRQDPGQGLRLIYYSQIVNDFQKGDIAEGYSVSREKKESFPLTVTSAQKNPTAFYLCASSNPSDRGNEQFFGPGTRLTVL.

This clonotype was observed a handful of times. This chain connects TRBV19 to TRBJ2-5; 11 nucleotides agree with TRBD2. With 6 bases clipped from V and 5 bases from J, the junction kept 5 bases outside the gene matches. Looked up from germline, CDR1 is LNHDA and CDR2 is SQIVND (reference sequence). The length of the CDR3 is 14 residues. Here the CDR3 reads CASSTLAGVETQYF. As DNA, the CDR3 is TGTGCCAGTAGCACACTAGCGGGGGTGGAGACCCAGTACTTC.

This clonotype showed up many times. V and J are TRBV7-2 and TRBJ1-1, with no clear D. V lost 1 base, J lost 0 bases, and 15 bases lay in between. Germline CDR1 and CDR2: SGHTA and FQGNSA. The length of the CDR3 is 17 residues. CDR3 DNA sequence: TGTGCCAGCAGCTTAGATTCCCTGGAGGTTATGAACACTGAAGCTTTCTTT. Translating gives CASSLDSLEVMNTEAFF.